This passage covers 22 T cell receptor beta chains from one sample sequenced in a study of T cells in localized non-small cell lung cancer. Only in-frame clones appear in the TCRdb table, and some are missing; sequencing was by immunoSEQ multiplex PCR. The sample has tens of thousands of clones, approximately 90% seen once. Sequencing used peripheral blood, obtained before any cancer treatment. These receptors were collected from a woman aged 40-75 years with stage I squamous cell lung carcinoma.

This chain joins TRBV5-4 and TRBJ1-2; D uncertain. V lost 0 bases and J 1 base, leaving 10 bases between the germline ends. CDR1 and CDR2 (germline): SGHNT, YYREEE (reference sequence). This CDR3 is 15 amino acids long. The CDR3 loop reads CASSLDQAGNYGYTF. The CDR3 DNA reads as TGTGCCAGCAGCTTGGACCAGGCCGGTAACTATGGCTACACCTTC.

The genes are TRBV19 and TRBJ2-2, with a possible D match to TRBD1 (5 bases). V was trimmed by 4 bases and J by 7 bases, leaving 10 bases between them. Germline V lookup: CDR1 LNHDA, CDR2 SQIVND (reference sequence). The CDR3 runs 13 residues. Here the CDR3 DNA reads TGTGCCAGTAGTACCAGGGTCGGCGGGGAGCTGTTTTTT. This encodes CASSTRVGGELFF.

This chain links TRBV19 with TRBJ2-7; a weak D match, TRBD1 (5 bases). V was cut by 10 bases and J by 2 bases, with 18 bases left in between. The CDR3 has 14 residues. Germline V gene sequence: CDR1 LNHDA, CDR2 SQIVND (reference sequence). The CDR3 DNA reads TGTGCCACCTCAGAAACAGGTGGACCCTACGAGCAGTACTTC. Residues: CATSETGGPYEQYF.

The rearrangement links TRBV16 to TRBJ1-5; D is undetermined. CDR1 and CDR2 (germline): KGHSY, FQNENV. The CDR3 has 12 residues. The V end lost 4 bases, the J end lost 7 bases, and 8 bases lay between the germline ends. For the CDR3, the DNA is TGTGCCAGCAGCCCTACAAACCAGCCCCAGCATTTT. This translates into CASSPTNQPQHF.

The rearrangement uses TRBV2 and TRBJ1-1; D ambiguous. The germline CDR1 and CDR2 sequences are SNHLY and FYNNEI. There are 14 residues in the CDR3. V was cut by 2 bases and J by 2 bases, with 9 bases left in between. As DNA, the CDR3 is TGTGCCAGCAGTGAAAATTCGTTTAACACTGAAGCTTTCTTT. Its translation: CASSENSFNTEAFF.

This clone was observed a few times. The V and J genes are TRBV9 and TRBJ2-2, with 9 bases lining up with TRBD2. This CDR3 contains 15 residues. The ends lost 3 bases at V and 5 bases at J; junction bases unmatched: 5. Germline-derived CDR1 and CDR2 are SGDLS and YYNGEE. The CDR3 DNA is TGTGCCAGCAGCGAGCGGGGGGCCATAACCGGGGAGCTGTTTTTT. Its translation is CASSERGAITGELFF.

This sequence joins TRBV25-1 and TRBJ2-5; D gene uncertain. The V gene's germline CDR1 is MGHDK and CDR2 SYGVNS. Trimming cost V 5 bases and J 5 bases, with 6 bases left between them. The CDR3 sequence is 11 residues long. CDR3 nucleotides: TGTGCCAGCAGTCGTCGCGAGACCCAGTACTTC. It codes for CASSRRETQYF. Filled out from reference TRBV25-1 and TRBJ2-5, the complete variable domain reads EADIYQTPRYLVIGTGKKITLECSQTMGHDKMYWYQQDPGMELHLIHYSYGVNSTEKGDLSSESTVSRIRTEHFPLTLESARPSHTSQYLCASSRRETQYFGPGTRLLVL.

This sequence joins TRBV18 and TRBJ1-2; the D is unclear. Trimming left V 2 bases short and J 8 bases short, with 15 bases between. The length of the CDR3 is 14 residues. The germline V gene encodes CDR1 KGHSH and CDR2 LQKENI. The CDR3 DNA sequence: TGTGCCAGCTCACCAGGACTGTCTACGGGCGGCTACACCTTC. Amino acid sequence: CASSPGLSTGGYTF.

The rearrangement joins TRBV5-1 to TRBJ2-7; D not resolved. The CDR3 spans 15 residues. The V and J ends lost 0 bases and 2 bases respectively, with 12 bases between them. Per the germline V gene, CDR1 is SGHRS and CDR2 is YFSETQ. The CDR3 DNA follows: TGCGCCAGCAGCTTGGGGGGATTTGGGGCCTACGAGCAGTACTTC. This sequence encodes CASSLGGFGAYEQYF.

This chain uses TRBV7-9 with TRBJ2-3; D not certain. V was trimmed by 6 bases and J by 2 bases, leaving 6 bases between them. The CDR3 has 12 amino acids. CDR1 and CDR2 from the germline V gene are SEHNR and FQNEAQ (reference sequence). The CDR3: CASRRYTDTQYF. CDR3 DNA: TGTGCCAGCAGGAGATACACAGATACGCAGTATTTT.

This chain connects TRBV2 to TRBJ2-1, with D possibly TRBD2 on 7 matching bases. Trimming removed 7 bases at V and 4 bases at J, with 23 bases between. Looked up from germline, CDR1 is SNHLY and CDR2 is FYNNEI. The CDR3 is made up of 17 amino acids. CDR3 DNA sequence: TGTGCCAGCACTACGGGTGTAGGGGGGGGACTTTACAATGAGCAGTTCTTC. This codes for CASTTGVGGGLYNEQFF.

The CDR3 bases are TGCAGCGTCGGACGGAGGAACACCGGGGAGCTGTTTTTT. This sequence encodes CSVGRRNTGELFF. The rearrangement joins TRBV29-1 to TRBJ2-2; D is unresolved. V shed 6 bases and J shed 1 base, with 9 bases lying between them. CDR1 is SQVTM, CDR2 ANQGSEA, per germline. This CDR3 is 13 amino acids long.

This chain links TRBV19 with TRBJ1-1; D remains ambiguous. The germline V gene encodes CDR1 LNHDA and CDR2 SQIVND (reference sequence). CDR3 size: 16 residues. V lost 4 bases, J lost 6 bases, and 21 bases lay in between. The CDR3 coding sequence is TGTGCCAGTAGTACTACCGAATCTGGCCGCGGGTCTGAAGCTTTCTTT. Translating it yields CASSTTESGRGSEAFF.

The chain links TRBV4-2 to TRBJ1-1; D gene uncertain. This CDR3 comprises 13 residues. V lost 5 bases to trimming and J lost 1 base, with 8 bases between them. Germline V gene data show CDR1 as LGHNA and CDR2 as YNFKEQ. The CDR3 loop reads CASSADGNTEAFF. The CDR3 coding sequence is TGTGCCAGCAGCGCGGACGGGAACACTGAAGCTTTCTTT.

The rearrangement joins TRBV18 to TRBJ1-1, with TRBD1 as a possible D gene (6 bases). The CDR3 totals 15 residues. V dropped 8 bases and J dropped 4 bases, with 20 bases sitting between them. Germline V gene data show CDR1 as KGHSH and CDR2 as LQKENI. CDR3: CASTRSPGQSTEAFF. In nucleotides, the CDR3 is TGTGCCAGCACAAGAAGTCCAGGACAGAGCACTGAAGCTTTCTTT.

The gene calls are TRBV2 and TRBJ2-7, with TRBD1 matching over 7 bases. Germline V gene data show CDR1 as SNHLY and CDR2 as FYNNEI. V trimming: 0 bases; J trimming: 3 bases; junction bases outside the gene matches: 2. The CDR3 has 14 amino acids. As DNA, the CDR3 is TGTGCCAGCAGTGAAGCTACAGGGGACTACGAGCAGTACTTC. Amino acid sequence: CASSEATGDYEQYF.

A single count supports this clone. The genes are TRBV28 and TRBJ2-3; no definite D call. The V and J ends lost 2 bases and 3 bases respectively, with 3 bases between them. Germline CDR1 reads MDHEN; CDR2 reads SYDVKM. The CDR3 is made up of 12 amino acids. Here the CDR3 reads CASSLRTDTQYF. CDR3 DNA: TGTGCCAGCAGTTTAAGAACAGATACGCAGTATTTT.

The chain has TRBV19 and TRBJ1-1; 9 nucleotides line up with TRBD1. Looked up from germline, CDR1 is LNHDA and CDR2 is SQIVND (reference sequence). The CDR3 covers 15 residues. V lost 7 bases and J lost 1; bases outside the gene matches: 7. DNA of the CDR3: TGTGCCAGTACTCCGGGACAGGGTCGGAACACTGAAGCTTTCTTT. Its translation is CASTPGQGRNTEAFF.

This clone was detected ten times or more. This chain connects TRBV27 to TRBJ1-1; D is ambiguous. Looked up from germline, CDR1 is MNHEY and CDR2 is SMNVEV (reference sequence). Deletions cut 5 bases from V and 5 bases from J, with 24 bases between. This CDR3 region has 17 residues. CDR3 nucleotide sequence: TGTGCCAGCAGTCCATCGGGCGGTAGATCCCTCTGGACTGAAGCTTTCTTT. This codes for CASSPSGGRSLWTEAFF.

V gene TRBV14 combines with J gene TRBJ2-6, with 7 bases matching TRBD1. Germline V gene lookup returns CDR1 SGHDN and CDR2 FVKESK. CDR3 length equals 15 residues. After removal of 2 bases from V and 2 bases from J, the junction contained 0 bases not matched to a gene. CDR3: CASSQTGAGANVLTF. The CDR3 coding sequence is TGTGCCAGCAGCCAAACAGGGGCTGGGGCCAACGTCCTGACTTTC. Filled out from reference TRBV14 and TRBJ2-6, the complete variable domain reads EAGVTQFPSHSVIEKGQTVTLRCDPISGHDNLYWYRRVMGKEIKFLLHFVKESKQDESGMPNNRFLAERTGGTYSTLKVQPAELEDSGVYFCASSQTGAGANVLTFGAGSRLTVL.

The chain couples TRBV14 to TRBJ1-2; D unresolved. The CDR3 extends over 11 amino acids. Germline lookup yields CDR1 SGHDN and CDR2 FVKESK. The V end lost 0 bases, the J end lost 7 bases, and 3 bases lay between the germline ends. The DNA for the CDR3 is TGTGCCAGCAGCCAAGACAGTGGCTACACCTTC. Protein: CASSQDSGYTF.

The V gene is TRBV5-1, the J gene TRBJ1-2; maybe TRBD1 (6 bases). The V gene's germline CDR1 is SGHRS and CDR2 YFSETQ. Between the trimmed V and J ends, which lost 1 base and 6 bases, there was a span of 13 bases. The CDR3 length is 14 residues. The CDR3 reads CASSLTTGQDGYTF. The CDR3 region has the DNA TGCGCCAGCAGCTTGACGACAGGCCAAGATGGCTACACCTTC. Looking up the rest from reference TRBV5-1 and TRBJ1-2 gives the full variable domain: KAGVTQTPRYLIKTRGQQVTLSCSPISGHRSVSWYQQTPGQGLQFLFEYFSETQRNKGNFPGRFSGRQFSNSRSEMNVSTLELGDSALYLCASSLTTGQDGYTFGSGTRLTVV.